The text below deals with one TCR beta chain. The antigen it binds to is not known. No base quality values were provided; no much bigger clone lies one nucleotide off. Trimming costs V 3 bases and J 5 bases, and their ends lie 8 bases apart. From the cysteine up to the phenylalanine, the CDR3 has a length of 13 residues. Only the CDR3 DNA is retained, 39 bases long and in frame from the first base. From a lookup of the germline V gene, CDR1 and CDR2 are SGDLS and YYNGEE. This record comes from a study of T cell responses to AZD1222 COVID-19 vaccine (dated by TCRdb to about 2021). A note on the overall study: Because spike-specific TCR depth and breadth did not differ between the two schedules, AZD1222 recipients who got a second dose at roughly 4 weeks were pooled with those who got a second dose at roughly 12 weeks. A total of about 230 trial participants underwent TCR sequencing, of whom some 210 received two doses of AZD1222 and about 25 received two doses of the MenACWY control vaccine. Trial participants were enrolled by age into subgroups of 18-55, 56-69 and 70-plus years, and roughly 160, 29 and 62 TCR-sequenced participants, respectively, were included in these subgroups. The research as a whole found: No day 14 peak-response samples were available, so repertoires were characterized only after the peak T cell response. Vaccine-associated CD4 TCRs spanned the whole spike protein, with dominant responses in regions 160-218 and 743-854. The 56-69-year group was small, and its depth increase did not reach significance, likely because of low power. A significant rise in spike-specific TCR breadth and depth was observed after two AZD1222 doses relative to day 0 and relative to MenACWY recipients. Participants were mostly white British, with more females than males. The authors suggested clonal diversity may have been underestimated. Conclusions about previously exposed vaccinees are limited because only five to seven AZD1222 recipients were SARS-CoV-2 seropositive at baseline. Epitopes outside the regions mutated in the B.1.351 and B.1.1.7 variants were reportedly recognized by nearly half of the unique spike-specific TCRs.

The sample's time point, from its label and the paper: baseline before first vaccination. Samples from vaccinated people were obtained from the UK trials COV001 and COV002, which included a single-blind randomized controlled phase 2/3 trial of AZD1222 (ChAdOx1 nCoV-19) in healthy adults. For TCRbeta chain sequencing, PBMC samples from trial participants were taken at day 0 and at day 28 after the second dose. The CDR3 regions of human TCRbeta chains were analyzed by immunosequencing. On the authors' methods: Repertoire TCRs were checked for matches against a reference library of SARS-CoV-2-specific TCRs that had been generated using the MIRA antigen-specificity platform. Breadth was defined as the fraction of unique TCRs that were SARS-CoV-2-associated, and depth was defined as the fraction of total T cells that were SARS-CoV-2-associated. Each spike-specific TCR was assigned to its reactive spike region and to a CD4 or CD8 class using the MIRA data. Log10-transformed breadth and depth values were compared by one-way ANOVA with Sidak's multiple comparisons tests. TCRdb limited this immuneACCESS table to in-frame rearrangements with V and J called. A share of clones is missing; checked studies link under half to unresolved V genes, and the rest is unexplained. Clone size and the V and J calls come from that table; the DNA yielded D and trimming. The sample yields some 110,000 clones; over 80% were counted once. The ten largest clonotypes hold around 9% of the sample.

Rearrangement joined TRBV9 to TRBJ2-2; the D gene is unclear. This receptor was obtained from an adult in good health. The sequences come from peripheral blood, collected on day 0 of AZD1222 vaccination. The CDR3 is CASSATGTGELFF. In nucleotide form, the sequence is TGTGCCAGCAGCGCCACTGGGACCGGGGAGCTGTTTTTT.